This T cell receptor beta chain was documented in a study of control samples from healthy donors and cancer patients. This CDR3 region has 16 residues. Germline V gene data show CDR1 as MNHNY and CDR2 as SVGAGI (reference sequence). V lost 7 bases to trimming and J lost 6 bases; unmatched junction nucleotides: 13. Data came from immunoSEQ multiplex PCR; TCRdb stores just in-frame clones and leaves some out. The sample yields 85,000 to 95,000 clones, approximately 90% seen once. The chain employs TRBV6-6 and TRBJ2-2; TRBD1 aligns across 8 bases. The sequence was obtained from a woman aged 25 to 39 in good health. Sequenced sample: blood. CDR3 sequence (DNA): TGTGCCAGCACCCTGGCCGGACAGGGATTCTCCGGGGAGCTGTTTTTT. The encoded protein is CASTLAGQGFSGELFF.